The 32 T cell receptor beta chains reported below all come from one sample, sequenced in a study of CD8+ T cells in alopecia areata. Treatment here: oral pan-JAK inhibitor, 5-10 mg twice daily. Sequencing relied on a cDNA template that was reverse transcribed from extracted RNA. Some clones are missing from TCRdb's copy, which holds only in-frame ones; the method was immunoSEQ multiplex PCR. The repertoire includes 150,000 to 250,000 clones, about 60% of them detected once, and over 3% sits in the top ten. The sample here was CD4+ T cells sorted from blood, taken at week 4, from a patient treated with tofacitinib. The receptors were sampled from a human donor with alopecia areata.

The V call is TRBV29-1, the J call TRBJ2-3, with TRBD2 matching over 8 bases. Germline CDR1 reads SQVTM; CDR2 reads ANQGSEA. V lost 0 bases, J lost 0 bases, and 2 bases stayed unmatched. The CDR3 spans 15 residues. The CDR3 sequence is CSVEDPGGSTDTQYF. The CDR3 bases are TGCAGCGTTGAAGACCCGGGGGGGAGCACAGATACGCAGTATTTT.

The sample holds one count of this clone. V gene TRBV30 combines with J gene TRBJ1-2; D not resolved. Germline V gene lookup returns CDR1 GTSNPN and CDR2 SVGIG (reference sequence). Deletions cut 1 base from V and 7 bases from J, with 13 bases between. The CDR3 sequence is 13 residues long. The CDR3 is CAWSAPGDAGYTF. The CDR3 DNA reads as TGTGCCTGGAGTGCCCCTGGCGACGCTGGCTACACCTTC. Drawing the rest from reference TRBV30 and TRBJ1-2, the complete variable domain is SQTIHQWPATLVQPVGSPLSLECTVEGTSNPNLYWYRQAAGRGLQLLFYSVGIGQISSEVPQNLSASRPQDRQFILSSKKLLLSDSGFYLCAWSAPGDAGYTFGSGTRLTVV.

This clone occurred a few times. The chain joins TRBV11-2 to TRBJ1-2; possible D gene TRBD1, 5 bases. Looked up from germline, CDR1 is SGHAT and CDR2 is FQNNGV. The ends were cut back, 2 bases at V and 8 bases at J, with 18 bases in the middle. The CDR3 sequence is 15 residues long. For the CDR3, the DNA is TGTGCCAGCAGCTTATCGACAGCCTTAGGAATGGGCTACACCTTC. Protein sequence: CASSLSTALGMGYTF.

The rearrangement uses TRBV4-2 and TRBJ1-5; no firm D call. The CDR3 extends over 16 amino acids. V lost 2 bases and J 2 bases, leaving 13 bases between the germline ends. CDR1 and CDR2 from the germline V gene are LGHNA and YNFKEQ. CDR3 amino acids: CASSQPEGRGNQPQHF. The CDR3 nucleotides read TGTGCCAGCAGCCAACCTGAGGGCAGAGGCAATCAGCCCCAGCATTTT.

This chain joins TRBV29-1 and TRBJ2-5, with TRBD1 identical over 10 bases. There are 13 residues in the CDR3. V dropped 6 bases and J dropped 2; count of bases not matched to a gene: 3. CDR1 SQVTM and CDR2 ANQGSEA come from the germline V gene. CDR3 bases: TGCAGCGTACCGGGACAGGGGCAAGAGACCCAGTACTTC. The encoded protein is CSVPGQGQETQYF. The variable domain in full, with the rest retrieved from reference TRBV29-1 and TRBJ2-5, is SAVISQKPSRDICQRGTSLTIQCQVDSQVTMMFWYRQQPGQSLTLIATANQGSEATYESGFVIDKFPISRPNLTFSTLTVSNMSPEDSSIYLCSVPGQGQETQYFGPGTRLLVL.

The chain is built from TRBV28 and TRBJ1-4, with D maybe TRBD1 (6 bases). Trimming shortened V by 6 bases and J by 10 bases, and 21 bases separated the two germline ends. Per germline, CDR1 MDHEN and CDR2 SYDVKM. The CDR3 consists of 15 residues. The CDR3 reads CASSLGSDGGGKLFF. CDR3 sequence (DNA): TGTGCCAGCAGCCTGGGGTCCGATGGGGGCGGAAAACTGTTTTTT. Based on the CDR3 plus reference TRBV28 and TRBJ1-4, the full variable domain is DVKVTQSSRYLVKRTGEKVFLECVQDMDHENMFWYRQDPGLGLRLIYFSYDVKMKEKGDIPEGYSVSREKKERFSLILESASTNQTSMYLCASSLGSDGGGKLFFGSGTQLSVL.

This clone was seen only a few times. V is TRBV28 and J is TRBJ2-7, with D maybe TRBD2 (6 bases). V dropped 4 bases and J dropped 1 base, with 14 bases sitting between them. The CDR3 spans 15 residues. CDR1 is MDHEN and CDR2 is SYDVKM in the germline V gene. As DNA, the CDR3 is TGTGCCAGCAGTTCCCGAGCGGGCACTTCCTACGAGCAGTACTTC. As protein: CASSSRAGTSYEQYF.

The chain recombines TRBV27 with TRBJ1-2; TRBD1 is a possible D gene (5 bases). Trimming shortened V by 6 bases and J by 4 bases, and 15 bases separated the two germline ends. This CDR3 spans 14 amino acids. Looked up from germline, CDR1 is MNHEY and CDR2 is SMNVEV (reference sequence). The CDR3 nucleotides read TGTGCCAGCAGGTCGGGACTGCCTCGCTATGGCTACACCTTC. Protein product: CASRSGLPRYGYTF.

This clone has more than one count but fewer than ten. The chain links TRBV7-9 to TRBJ1-1, with D possibly matching TRBD1 (6 bases). This CDR3 has 14 amino acids. Germline CDR1 reads SEHNR; CDR2 reads FQNEAQ (reference sequence). V dropped 3 bases and J dropped 0 bases, with 8 bases sitting between them. Here the CDR3 reads CASSLNRVNTEAFF. The CDR3 DNA reads TGTGCCAGCAGCTTGAACAGGGTGAACACTGAAGCTTTCTTT.

The count of this clone is one. This rearrangement joins TRBV7-2 to TRBJ2-3, with 13 bases that match TRBD2. From germline, CDR1 is SGHTA and CDR2 FQGNSA. Trimming cost V 2 bases and J 5 bases; bases outside gene matches: 4. This CDR3 spans 16 amino acids. The DNA for the CDR3 is TGTGCCAGCAGCTTACTCGGACTAGCGGGGGAAGATACGCAGTATTTT. Amino acids: CASSLLGLAGEDTQYF.

This clone was observed a single time. The chain uses TRBV30 and TRBJ1-6; D gene ambiguous. The germline V gene encodes CDR1 GTSNPN and CDR2 SVGIG (reference sequence). The germline V and J ends were trimmed by 4 bases and 7 bases, with 20 bases remaining between them. The CDR3 totals 16 residues. Here the CDR3 reads CAWIRGTPSFNSPLHF. The CDR3 nucleotides read TGTGCCTGGATTCGGGGAACGCCCAGCTTCAATTCACCCCTCCACTTT.

This sequence joins TRBV4-1 and TRBJ1-3; D ambiguous. V was pared by 6 bases and J by 0 bases, with 18 bases between. Germline CDR1 and CDR2: MGHRA and YSYEKL. The length of the CDR3 is 17 residues. As DNA, the CDR3 is TGCGCCAGCAGTCGCTTAATGGGCACAGACTCTGGAAACACCATATATTTT. Translation: CASSRLMGTDSGNTIYF.

The chain couples TRBV29-1 to TRBJ2-5, with 14 bases matching TRBD2. Germline V lookup: CDR1 SQVTM, CDR2 ANQGSEA. The V segment lost 6 bases and the J segment 2 bases; nucleotides outside the gene matches: 2. The CDR3 runs to 14 residues. The CDR3 is CSVRLAGGQETQYF. As DNA, the CDR3 is TGCAGCGTCCGACTAGCGGGGGGGCAAGAGACCCAGTACTTC.

The rearrangement uses TRBV23-1 and TRBJ2-3; D not certain. TRBV23-1 is known as an ORF, though its function is uncertain. Trimming cost V 0 bases and J 6 bases, with 1 base left between them. The CDR3 runs to 11 residues. The CDR3 here is CASSQSDTQYF. Here the CDR3 DNA reads TGCGCCAGCAGTCAATCGGATACGCAGTATTTT.

Notes on this clone: Other DNA sequences of this sample code for an identical CDR3. The chain uses TRBV5-1 and TRBJ2-7; weak D call: TRBD1 (6 bases). Germline CDR1 reads SGHRS; CDR2 reads YFSETQ. Trimming cost V 0 bases and J 1 base, with 8 bases left between them. The CDR3 loop spans 14 amino acids. CDR3 sequence: CASSLGTASYEQYF. CDR3 bases: TGCGCCAGCAGCTTGGGGACAGCATCCTACGAGCAGTACTTC. The variable domain in full, with the rest retrieved from reference TRBV5-1 and TRBJ2-7, is KAGVTQTPRYLIKTRGQQVTLSCSPISGHRSVSWYQQTPGQGLQFLFEYFSETQRNKGNFPGRFSGRQFSNSRSEMNVSTLELGDSALYLCASSLGTASYEQYFGPGTRLTVT.

This chain joins TRBV5-1 and TRBJ2-2, with D perhaps TRBD1 or TRBD2 (7 bases each). V was cut by 0 bases and J by 5 bases, with 14 bases left in between. Germline V gene lookup returns CDR1 SGHRS and CDR2 YFSETQ. This CDR3 contains 16 residues. The CDR3 protein is CASSLENRGGTGELFF. CDR3 sequence (DNA): TGCGCCAGCAGCTTGGAAAACAGGGGAGGGACCGGGGAGCTGTTTTTT.

The chain links TRBV25-1 to TRBJ2-7; maybe TRBD1 (5 bases). This CDR3 region has 18 residues. Between the trimmed V and J ends, which lost 1 base and 3 bases, there was a span of 22 bases. Germline V gives CDR1 MGHDK, CDR2 SYGVNS. The CDR3 DNA sequence: TGTGCCAGCAGTGAATTAAGCAGGGTGAGTTGTATGTTCTACGAGCAGTACTTC. Protein sequence: CASSELSRVSCMFYEQYF.

The chain employs TRBV11-2 and TRBJ2-5, with D unresolved. CDR3 size: 16 residues. Trimming left V 1 base short and J 5 bases short, with 17 bases between. The V gene's germline CDR1 is SGHAT and CDR2 FQNNGV. The DNA of the CDR3 is TGTGCCAGCAGCTTAGTAGGAGCAGGCGTACGGGAGACCCAGTACTTC. This translates into CASSLVGAGVRETQYF.

The CDR3 region is CASSQDWSGNQPQHF. The CDR3 nucleotides read TGTGCCAGCAGCCAAGATTGGAGTGGCAATCAGCCCCAGCATTTT. The chain uses TRBV4-2 and TRBJ1-5; D is uncertain. This CDR3 is built from 15 residues. Germline V lookup: CDR1 LGHNA, CDR2 YNFKEQ. Trimming stripped 0 bases from V and 2 bases from J, with 8 bases between.

The gene calls are TRBV4-2 and TRBJ2-5; no clear D. Between the trimmed V and J ends, which lost 4 bases and 4 bases, there was a span of 13 bases. CDR1 is LGHNA and CDR2 is YNFKEQ in the germline V gene. This CDR3 is built from 14 residues. CDR3 sequence: CASSRATSGETQYF. CDR3 sequence (DNA): TGTGCCAGCAGCCGAGCGACATCCGGAGAGACCCAGTACTTC.

The CDR3 DNA reads as TGTGCCAGCAGTGAAGCCCAACCCGGCACAGATACGCAGTATTTT. This gives the protein CASSEAQPGTDTQYF. The chain is built from TRBV2 and TRBJ2-3; D call uncertain. Per the germline V gene, CDR1 is SNHLY and CDR2 is FYNNEI. The CDR3 runs 15 residues. Deletions cut 0 bases from V and 1 base from J, with 8 bases between.

This clone was observed once. This chain joins TRBV5-1 and TRBJ1-5; D call uncertain. Per germline, CDR1 SGHRS and CDR2 YFSETQ. V gave up 0 bases and J gave up 7 bases, with 8 bases separating them. The CDR3 contains 13 residues. CDR3 amino acids: CASSLAGGQPQHF. CDR3 DNA: TGCGCCAGCAGCTTGGCGGGAGGCCAGCCCCAGCATTTT.

V usage is TRBV7-2 and J usage is TRBJ1-2, with D uncertain. Trimming stripped 2 bases from V and 8 bases from J, with 12 bases between. Germline V gene sequence: CDR1 SGHTA, CDR2 FQGNSA. This CDR3 spans 13 amino acids. The CDR3 spells CASSLNAGTGYTF. CDR3 in DNA: TGTGCCAGCAGCTTAAACGCGGGCACGGGCTACACCTTC.

This clone was counted between two and nine times. This chain joins TRBV2 and TRBJ1-2, with 8 bases that match TRBD1. Germline V gene sequence: CDR1 SNHLY, CDR2 FYNNEI. The CDR3 runs to 14 residues. V trimming: 6 bases; J trimming: 5 bases; junction bases outside the gene matches: 8. CDR3 bases: TGTGCCAGCAGGTATCCGACAGGGGCATATGGCTACACCTTC. Protein product: CASRYPTGAYGYTF.

This clone was seen a few times. The gene calls are TRBV4-1 and TRBJ1-1; TRBD1 aligns across 9 bases. The CDR3 has 17 residues. With 8 bases clipped from V and 1 base from J, the junction kept 14 bases outside the gene matches. The germline V gene encodes CDR1 MGHRA and CDR2 YSYEKL. In DNA, the CDR3 is TGCGCCAGCCTCGGGCCTCCGGGACAGGGCAAGAACACTGAAGCTTTCTTT. Translated, it gives CASLGPPGQGKNTEAFF.

The chain joins TRBV6-6 to TRBJ2-5; the match to TRBD2 covers 8 bases. There are 12 residues in the CDR3. The V segment lost 6 bases and the J segment 5 bases; nucleotides outside the gene matches: 2. The germline V gene encodes CDR1 MNHNY and CDR2 SVGAGI (reference sequence). This CDR3 reads CASSREGETQYF. The CDR3 DNA sequence: TGTGCCAGCAGCCGGGAGGGCGAGACCCAGTACTTC.

This clone has a single count. This rearrangement joins TRBV5-1 to TRBJ1-1, with D perhaps matching TRBD1 (5 bases). Germline V gene data show CDR1 as SGHRS and CDR2 as YFSETQ. V was clipped by 1 base and J by 3 bases, with 7 bases between them. The CDR3 contains 13 residues. This CDR3 reads CASSLLGDTEAFF. The CDR3 region has the DNA TGCGCCAGCAGCTTGCTAGGGGACACTGAAGCTTTCTTT.

This clone was detected a few times. V and J are TRBV12-5 and TRBJ1-6; D not certain. The CDR3 totals 13 residues. Germline V gene sequence: CDR1 LGHNT, CDR2 FRNRAP. Trimming took 5 bases from V and 6 from J, leaving 8 bases between them. CDR3 nucleotides: TGTGCTAGTGGTATCCCATTTAATTCACCCCTCCACTTT. Residues: CASGIPFNSPLHF. Full variable domain (rest looked up from reference TRBV12-5 and TRBJ1-6): DARVTQTPRHKVTEMGQEVTMRCQPILGHNTVFWYRQTMMQGLELLAYFRNRAPLDDSGMPKDRFSAEMPDATLATLKIQPSEPRDSAVYFCASGIPFNSPLHFGNGTRLTVT.

The chain is built from TRBV29-1 and TRBJ2-7; 10 bases fit TRBD1. This CDR3 contains 12 residues. CDR1 and CDR2 (germline): SQVTM, ANQGSEA. V was clipped by 7 bases and J by 6 bases; unmatched bases: 6. CDR3 loop: CSGRDRGSEQYF. The CDR3 DNA sequence: TGCAGCGGCAGGGACAGGGGTAGCGAGCAGTACTTC.

The rearrangement joins TRBV4-1 to TRBJ1-2; the D gene is possibly TRBD1 (5 bases). Germline CDR1 and CDR2: MGHRA and YSYEKL. With 3 bases removed from V and 6 bases from J, the gap between germline ends came to 14 bases. This CDR3 comprises 14 residues. The CDR3 reads CASSQPGTKNGYTF. CDR3 nucleotides: TGCGCCAGCAGCCAGCCCGGGACCAAGAATGGCTACACCTTC.

In DNA form, the CDR3 reads TGTGCCTGGAGTGTATTGCTTCTGAACACTGAAGCTTTCTTT. Its translation: CAWSVLLLNTEAFF. The genes are TRBV30 and TRBJ1-1; D gene unclear. The CDR3 has 14 residues. Per germline, CDR1 GTSNPN and CDR2 SVGIG (reference sequence). Trimming removed 0 bases at V and 0 bases at J, with 8 bases between.

The table lists this clone with a count of one. This chain links TRBV7-8 with TRBJ1-1; D remains ambiguous. Germline CDR1 and CDR2: SGHVS and FQNEAQ. The CDR3 consists of 13 residues. Trimming took off 0 bases at V and 3 bases at J, with 5 bases between the two ends. The CDR3 bases are TGTGCCAGCAGCTTAGCGGTCCACACTGAAGCTTTCTTT. It translates to CASSLAVHTEAFF.